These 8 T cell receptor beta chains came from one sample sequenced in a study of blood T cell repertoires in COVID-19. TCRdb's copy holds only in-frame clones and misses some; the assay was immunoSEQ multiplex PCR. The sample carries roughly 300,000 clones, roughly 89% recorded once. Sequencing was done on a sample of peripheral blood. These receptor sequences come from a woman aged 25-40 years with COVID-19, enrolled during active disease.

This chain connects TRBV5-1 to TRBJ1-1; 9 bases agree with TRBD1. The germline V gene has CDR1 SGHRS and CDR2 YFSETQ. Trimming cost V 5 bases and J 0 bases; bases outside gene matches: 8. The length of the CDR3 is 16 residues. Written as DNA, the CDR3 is TGCGCCAGCAGTTCGGACAGGGGCGAACTGAACACTGAAGCTTTCTTT. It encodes CASSSDRGELNTEAFF.

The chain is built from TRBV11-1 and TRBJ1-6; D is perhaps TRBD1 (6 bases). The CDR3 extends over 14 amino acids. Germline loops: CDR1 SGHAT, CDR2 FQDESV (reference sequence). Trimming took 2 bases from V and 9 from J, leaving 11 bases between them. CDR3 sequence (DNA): TGTGCCAGCAGCTTAACGAGGGGGAGTTCACCCCTCCACTTT. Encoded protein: CASSLTRGSSPLHF.

CDR3 in DNA: TGTGCCAGCAGCTTATCTCTAGGGCCCCAGCATTTT. This codes for CASSLSLGPQHF. The chain carries TRBV7-9 and TRBJ1-5; D is ambiguous. The CDR3 is 12 residues long. V was cut by 2 bases and J by 9 bases, with 8 bases left in between. Germline V gene lookup returns CDR1 SEHNR and CDR2 FQNEAQ (reference sequence).

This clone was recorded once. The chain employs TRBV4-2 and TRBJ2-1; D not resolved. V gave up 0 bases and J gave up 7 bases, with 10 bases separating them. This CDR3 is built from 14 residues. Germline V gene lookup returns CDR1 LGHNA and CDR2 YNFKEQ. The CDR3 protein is CASSQDAGGNEQFF. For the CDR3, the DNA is TGTGCCAGCAGCCAAGACGCAGGTGGGAATGAGCAGTTCTTC.

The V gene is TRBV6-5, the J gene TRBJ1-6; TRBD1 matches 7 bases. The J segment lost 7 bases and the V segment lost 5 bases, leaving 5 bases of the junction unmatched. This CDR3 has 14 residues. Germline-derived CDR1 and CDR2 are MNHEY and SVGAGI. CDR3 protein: CASSTGTANSPLHF. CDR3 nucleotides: TGTGCCAGCAGTACTGGGACAGCGAATTCACCCCTCCACTTT.

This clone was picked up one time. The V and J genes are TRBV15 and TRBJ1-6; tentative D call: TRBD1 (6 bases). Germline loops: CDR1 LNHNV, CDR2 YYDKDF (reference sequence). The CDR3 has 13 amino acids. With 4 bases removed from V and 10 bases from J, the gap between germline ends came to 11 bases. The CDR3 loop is CATSTGVWSPLHF. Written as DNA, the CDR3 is TGTGCCACCAGCACAGGGGTGTGGTCACCCCTCCACTTT.

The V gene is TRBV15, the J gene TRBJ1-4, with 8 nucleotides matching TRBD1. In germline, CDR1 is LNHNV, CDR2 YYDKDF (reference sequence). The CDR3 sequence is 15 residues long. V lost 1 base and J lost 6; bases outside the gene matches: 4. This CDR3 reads CATSRVRGLDEKLFF. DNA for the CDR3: TGTGCCACCAGCAGAGTCAGGGGGCTGGATGAAAAACTGTTTTTT.

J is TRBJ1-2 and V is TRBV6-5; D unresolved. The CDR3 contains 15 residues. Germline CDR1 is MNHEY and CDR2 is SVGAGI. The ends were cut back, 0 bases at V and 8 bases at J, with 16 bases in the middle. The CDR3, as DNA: TGTGCCAGCAGTTACTCGAGGTATCGGGGAGAGGGCTACACCTTC. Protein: CASSYSRYRGEGYTF.